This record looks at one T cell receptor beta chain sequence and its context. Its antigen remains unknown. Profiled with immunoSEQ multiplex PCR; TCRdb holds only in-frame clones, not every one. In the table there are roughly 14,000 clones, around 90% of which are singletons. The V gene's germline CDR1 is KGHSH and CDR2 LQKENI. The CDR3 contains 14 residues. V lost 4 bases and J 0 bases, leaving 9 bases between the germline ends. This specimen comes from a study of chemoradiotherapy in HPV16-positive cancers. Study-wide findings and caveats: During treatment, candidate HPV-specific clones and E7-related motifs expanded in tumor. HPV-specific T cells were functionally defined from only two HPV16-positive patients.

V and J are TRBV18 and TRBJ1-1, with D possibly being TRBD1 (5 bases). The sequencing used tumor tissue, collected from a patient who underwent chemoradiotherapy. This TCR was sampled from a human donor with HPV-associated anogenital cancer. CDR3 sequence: CASSLSGMNTEAFF. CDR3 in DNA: TGTGCCAGCTCACTATCAGGGATGAACACTGAAGCTTTCTTT.